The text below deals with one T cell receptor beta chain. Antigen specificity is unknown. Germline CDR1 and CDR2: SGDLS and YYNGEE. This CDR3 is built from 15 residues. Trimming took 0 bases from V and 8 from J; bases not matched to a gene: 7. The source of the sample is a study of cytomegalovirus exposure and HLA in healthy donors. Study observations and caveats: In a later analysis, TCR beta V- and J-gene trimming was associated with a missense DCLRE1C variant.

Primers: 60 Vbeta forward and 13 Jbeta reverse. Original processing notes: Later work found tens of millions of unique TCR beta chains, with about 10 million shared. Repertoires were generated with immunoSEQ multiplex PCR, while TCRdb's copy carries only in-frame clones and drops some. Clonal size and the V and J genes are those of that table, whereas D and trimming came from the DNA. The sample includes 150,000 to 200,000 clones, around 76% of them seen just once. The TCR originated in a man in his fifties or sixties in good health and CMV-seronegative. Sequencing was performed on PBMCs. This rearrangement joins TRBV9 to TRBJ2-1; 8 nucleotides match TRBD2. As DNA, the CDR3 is TGTGCCAGCAGCGTAGAAGCGGGGGTCCTCTATGAGCAGTTCTTC. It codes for CASSVEAGVLYEQFF.